This T cell receptor (beta chain) came from a study of regulatory T cells in long-lasting Graves disease. Study results and limitations: Analyses excluded thyroid tissue, covering peripheral blood alone. Persistent patients shared fewer than 3,500 public clonotypes among themselves. Newly diagnosed patients shared fewer, at some 900. The sample size was small, and this may have reduced accuracy.

Germline CDR1 and CDR2: MDHEN and SYDVKM. The CDR3 length is 18 residues. With V trimmed by 1 base and J by 1 base, 5 bases remained unmatched. Specified time point: newly diagnosed GD, antithyroid drugs for less than 3 months. Following extraction of RNA from PBMCs, that RNA was used to make the TCR library. The authors built TCR beta libraries using iRepertoire HTBI primers and Arm-PCR of CDR3 regions. TCRdb analysed the multiplex PCR reads with MiXCR anew, one entry per CDR3 protein. The sample shows a few hundred thousand distinct CDR3 sequences, about 16% of them seen only once. In the case of this clonotype: Its specificity is not known.

The data also belong to a second study, concerning T cells in Graves' hyperthyroidism and ophthalmopathy.

The chain recombines TRBV28 with TRBJ2-3, with 13 bases lining up with TRBD2. The sequences come from peripheral blood mononuclear cells (PBMCs), collected at new diagnosis, from a patient treated with antithyroid drugs. This clonotype was sampled from a woman aged 18 to 35 with Graves disease. CDR3 sequence (DNA): TGTGCCAGCAGTTTATCTCGGGGGACTAGCGGGGGCACAGATACGCAGTATTTT. It yields the protein CASSLSRGTSGGTDTQYF. Full variable domain (outside the CDR3, taken from reference TRBV28 and TRBJ2-3): DVKVTQSSRYLVKRTGEKVFLECVQDMDHENMFWYRQDPGLGLRLIYFSYDVKMKEKGDIPEGYSVSREKKERFSLILESASTNQTSMYLCASSLSRGTSGGTDTQYFGPGTRLTVL.